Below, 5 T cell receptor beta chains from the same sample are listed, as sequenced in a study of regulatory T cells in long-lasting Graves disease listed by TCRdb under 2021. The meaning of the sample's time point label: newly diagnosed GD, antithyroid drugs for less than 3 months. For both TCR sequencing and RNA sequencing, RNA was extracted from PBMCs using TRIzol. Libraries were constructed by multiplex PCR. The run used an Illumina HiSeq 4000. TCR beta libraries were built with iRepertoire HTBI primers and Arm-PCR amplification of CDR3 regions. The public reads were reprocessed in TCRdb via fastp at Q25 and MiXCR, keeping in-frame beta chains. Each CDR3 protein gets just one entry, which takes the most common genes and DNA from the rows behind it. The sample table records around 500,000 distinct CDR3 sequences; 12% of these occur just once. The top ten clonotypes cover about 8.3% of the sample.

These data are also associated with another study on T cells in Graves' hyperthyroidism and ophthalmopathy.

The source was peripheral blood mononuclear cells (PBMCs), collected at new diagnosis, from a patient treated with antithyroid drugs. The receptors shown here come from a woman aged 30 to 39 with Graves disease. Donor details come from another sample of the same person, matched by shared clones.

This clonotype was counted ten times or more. CDR3: CASSVDGGANYGYTF. The CDR3 nucleotides read TGTGCCAGCAGCGTAGACGGGGGGGCCAACTATGGCTACACCTTC. The chain links TRBV9 to TRBJ1-2; D might be TRBD1 (6 bases). Per germline, CDR1 SGDLS and CDR2 YYNGEE. Trimming pared 0 bases from V and 2 bases from J, leaving 11 bases between. The CDR3 runs to 15 residues.

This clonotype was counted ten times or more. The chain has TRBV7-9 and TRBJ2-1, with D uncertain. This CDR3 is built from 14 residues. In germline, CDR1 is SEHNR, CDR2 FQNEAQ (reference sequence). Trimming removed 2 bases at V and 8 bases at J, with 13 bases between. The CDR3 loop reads CASSLRRDRDEQFF. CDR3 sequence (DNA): TGTGCCAGCAGCTTACGGCGAGATAGGGATGAGCAGTTCTTC. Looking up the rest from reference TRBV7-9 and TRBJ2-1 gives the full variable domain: DTGVSQNPRHKITKRGQNVTFRCDPISEHNRLYWYRQTLGQGPEFLTYFQNEAQLEKSRLLSDRFSAERPKGSFSTLEIQRTEQGDSAMYLCASSLRRDRDEQFFGPGTRLTVL.

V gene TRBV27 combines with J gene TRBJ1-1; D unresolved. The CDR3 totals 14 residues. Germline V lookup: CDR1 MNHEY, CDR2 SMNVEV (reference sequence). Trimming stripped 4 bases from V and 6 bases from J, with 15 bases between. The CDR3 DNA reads TGTGCCAGCAGTTACTCGGGAGTTGGAGCTGAAGCTTTCTTT. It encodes CASSYSGVGAEAFF.

CDR3 in DNA: TGTGCCAGCAGTGAAGCGTTCCGGGCGAACCAGCCCCAGCATTTT. Amino acid sequence: CASSEAFRANQPQHF. This rearrangement joins TRBV2 to TRBJ1-5; D not resolved. The CDR3 totals 15 residues. The germline CDR1 and CDR2 sequences are SNHLY and FYNNEI. Trimming left V 0 bases short and J 7 bases short, with 13 bases between.

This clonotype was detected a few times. CDR3 DNA sequence: TGCAGTGCTGAGGGGGCGTGGGGCACAGATACGCAGTATTTT. Protein product: CSAEGAWGTDTQYF. V usage is TRBV20-1 and J usage is TRBJ2-3; TRBD1 aligns across 7 bases. The CDR3 is 14 amino acids. In germline, CDR1 is DFQATT, CDR2 SNEGSKA (reference sequence). Unmatched junction bases numbered 6, after V lost 5 bases and J lost 1 base.